The sample holds a few counts of the clone carrying this T cell receptor (beta chain). The source of the sample is a study of T cell repertoires in cytomegalovirus infection. TCRdb re-derived calls from the reads in MiXCR, one entry per CDR3 protein. The sample includes roughly 630,000 distinct CDR3 sequences, roughly a quarter seen only once; the top ten take less than 9.5%. V lost 5 bases and J lost 3; bases outside the gene matches: 7. Germline CDR1 reads MNHEY; CDR2 reads SVGEGT. The CDR3 loop spans 15 amino acids. The chain is built from TRBV6-2 or TRBV6-3 and TRBJ1-1, with TRBD1 identical over 9 bases. This TCR came from a human donor in good health (CMV status not recorded). Some clones in this sample may be carry-over from other donors' samples. The specimen sequenced was CD8+ T cells from PBMCs. DNA for the CDR3: TGTGCCAGCAGTCTATCGACAGGGGGTGACACTGAAGCTTTCTTT. This gives the protein CASSLSTGGDTEAFF.